These 29 T cell receptor beta chains were sequenced from one sample in a study of T cells in localized non-small cell lung cancer. The repertoire was sequenced with immunoSEQ multiplex PCR; TCRdb's copy has only in-frame clones and lacks some. This table holds about 70,000 clones, around 85% found once. The sequenced sample was peripheral blood, obtained before any cancer treatment. The receptors shown here come from a female donor over 55 with stage I lung adenocarcinoma.

V is TRBV7-2 and J is TRBJ2-5, with a possible D match to TRBD2 (6 bases). The CDR3 has 14 residues. The V end was cut by 2 bases, the J end by 5 bases, with 12 bases between. Germline assignment: CDR1 SGHTA and CDR2 FQGNSA. This CDR3 is CASSLNGSPETQYF. As DNA, the CDR3 is TGTGCCAGCAGCTTAAACGGGAGTCCGGAGACCCAGTACTTC.

This clone was seen a handful of times. The rearrangement joins TRBV28 to TRBJ1-2; 10 bases map to TRBD1. With V trimmed by 4 bases and J by 8 bases, 10 bases remained unmatched. The length of the CDR3 is 15 residues. Germline CDR1 and CDR2: MDHEN and SYDVKM. The CDR3 DNA is TGTGCCAGCAGTTCCCCGACAGGGGGCGCGGGAGGCTACACCTTC. Encoded protein: CASSSPTGGAGGYTF.

V usage is TRBV19 and J usage is TRBJ1-5; no clear D. The CDR3 extends over 12 amino acids. The ends were cut back, 4 bases at V and 9 bases at J, with 10 bases in the middle. Germline V gene lookup returns CDR1 LNHDA and CDR2 SQIVND (reference sequence). The CDR3 DNA follows: TGTGCCAGTAGTAGGGCTGAAGGGCCCCAGCATTTT. Its translation is CASSRAEGPQHF. The full variable domain, its missing parts supplied by reference TRBV19 and TRBJ1-5, is DGGITQSPKYLFRKEGQNVTLSCEQNLNHDAMYWYRQDPGQGLRLIYYSQIVNDFQKGDIAEGYSVSREKKESFPLTVTSAQKNPTAFYLCASSRAEGPQHFGDGTRLSIL.

The V and J genes are TRBV9 and TRBJ1-2; the D gene is possibly TRBD1 (6 bases). V was clipped by 4 bases and J by 4 bases, with 17 bases between them. This CDR3 contains 15 residues. Germline CDR1 is SGDLS and CDR2 is YYNGEE. CDR3 sequence reads: CASSPSNRAAYGYTF. The CDR3, as DNA: TGTGCCAGCAGCCCAAGCAACAGGGCGGCCTATGGCTACACCTTC.

This clone was found once. The chain joins TRBV7-6 to TRBJ2-3; no firm D call. CDR3 length equals 14 residues. Germline V gene sequence: CDR1 SGHVS, CDR2 FNYEAQ. V dropped 5 bases and J dropped 3 bases, with 12 bases sitting between them. DNA of the CDR3: TGTGCCAGCAGCGTCGCCTACGGAACAGATACGCAGTATTTT. Translation gives CASSVAYGTDTQYF. The entire variable domain, with the rest obtained from reference TRBV7-6 and TRBJ2-3, is as follows: GAGVSQSPRYKVTKRGQDVALRCDPISGHVSLYWYRQALGQGPEFLTYFNYEAQQDKSGLPNDRFSAERPEGSISTLTIQRTEQRDSAMYRCASSVAYGTDTQYFGPGTRLTVL.

The chain employs TRBV4-3 and TRBJ1-2, with a possible D match to TRBD1 (6 bases). This CDR3 is 15 amino acids long. V was pared by 1 base and J by 3 bases, with 12 bases between. Germline V gene data show CDR1 as LGHNA and CDR2 as YSLEER. DNA of the CDR3: TGCGCCAGCAGCCAAGCTACAGGGCTAGACTATGGCTACACCTTC. Its translation: CASSQATGLDYGYTF.

The chain has TRBV10-2 and TRBJ2-5; TRBD2 matches 7 bases. The CDR3 loop spans 14 amino acids. Looked up from germline, CDR1 is WSHSY and CDR2 is SAAADI. V lost 7 bases, J lost 3 bases, and 8 bases stayed unmatched. CDR3 loop: CASNPSLAEETQYF. The CDR3 nucleotides read TGCGCCAGCAATCCCAGCCTAGCGGAAGAGACCCAGTACTTC.

V gene TRBV5-4 combines with J gene TRBJ2-5; D is unclear. CDR1 SGHNT and CDR2 YYREEE come from the germline V gene (reference sequence). Trimming left V 3 bases short and J 5 bases short, with 23 bases between. This CDR3 has 17 amino acids. The CDR3 nucleotides are TGTGCCAGCAGCTCCGATCTAGACTTATACCCAGGCGAGACCCAGTACTTC. This translates into CASSSDLDLYPGETQYF.

The rearrangement joins TRBV2 to TRBJ1-1; 7 bases are a match to TRBD1. V shed 6 bases and J 3 bases; nucleotides not matched to a gene: 10. The CDR3 totals 15 residues. Germline loops: CDR1 SNHLY, CDR2 FYNNEI. The CDR3 spells CASRQGPLGHTEAFF. The CDR3 DNA is TGTGCCAGCAGACAGGGGCCCCTGGGGCACACTGAAGCTTTCTTT.

V and J are TRBV4-2 and TRBJ1-2, with 7 nucleotides matching TRBD1. The CDR3 is 14 residues long. CDR1 is LGHNA, CDR2 YNFKEQ, per germline. V trimming: 0 bases; J trimming: 2 bases; junction bases outside the gene matches: 0. The CDR3 sequence is CASSQEQGNYGYTF. Here the CDR3 DNA reads TGTGCCAGCAGCCAAGAACAGGGGAACTATGGCTACACCTTC.

The chain is built from TRBV5-8 and TRBJ2-3; TRBD1 matches 8 bases. The CDR3 runs to 14 residues. Germline V gives CDR1 SGHTS, CDR2 YDEGEE. With V trimmed by 3 bases and J by 3 bases, 3 bases remained unmatched. The CDR3: CASSWTGRTDTQYF. CDR3 DNA: TGTGCCAGCAGCTGGACAGGGAGGACAGATACGCAGTATTTT.

The chain recombines TRBV11-3 with TRBJ2-3, with 7 bases matching TRBD2. V lost 5 bases and J lost 3; bases outside the gene matches: 5. The CDR3 contains 14 residues. Germline assignment: CDR1 SGHNT and CDR2 YENEEA. This CDR3 is CASSGGAGTDTQYF. CDR3 in DNA: TGTGCCAGCAGCGGGGGAGCGGGGACAGATACGCAGTATTTT.

The chain couples TRBV5-6 to TRBJ2-5, with D possibly being TRBD1 (6 bases). Germline CDR1 SGHDT, CDR2 YYEEEE. Trimming left V 2 bases short and J 5 bases short, with 16 bases between. This CDR3 spans 15 amino acids. CDR3 amino acids: CASSLYNRAVETQYF. CDR3 bases: TGTGCCAGCAGCTTATATAACAGGGCCGTGGAGACCCAGTACTTC.

This clone has just one count. The V call is TRBV11-1, the J call TRBJ1-1; D not resolved. The CDR3 consists of 14 residues. The germline V and J ends were trimmed by 1 base and 3 bases, with 9 bases remaining between them. The V gene's germline CDR1 is SGHAT and CDR2 FQDESV (reference sequence). The CDR3 DNA reads TGTGCCAGCAGCTTAGATCAACCGGACACTGAAGCTTTCTTT. Protein sequence: CASSLDQPDTEAFF. Variable domain in full (rest from reference TRBV11-1 and TRBJ1-1): EAEVAQSPRYKITEKSQAVAFWCDPISGHATLYWYRQILGQGPELLVQFQDESVVDDSQLPKDRFSAERLKGVDSTLKIQPAELGDSAMYLCASSLDQPDTEAFFGQGTRLTVV.

This clone occurred a few times. This same CDR3 is encoded by further DNA sequences in the sample. The chain couples TRBV11-3 to TRBJ2-7; D gene ambiguous. The CDR3 has 13 amino acids. Trimming removed 0 bases from V and 6 bases from J, with 9 bases in between. CDR1 SGHNT and CDR2 YENEEA come from the germline V gene. CDR3 DNA: TGTGCCAGCAGCTTAGATTGGGCCGGCGAGCAGTACTTC. As protein: CASSLDWAGEQYF. Based on the CDR3 plus reference TRBV11-3 and TRBJ2-7, the full variable domain is EAGVVQSPRYKIIEKKQPVAFWCNPISGHNTLYWYLQNLGQGPELLIRYENEEAVDDSQLPKDRFSAERLKGVDSTLKIQPAELGDSAVYLCASSLDWAGEQYFGPGTRLTVT.

The J gene is TRBJ2-7, the V gene TRBV11-2; 7 positions agree with TRBD2. V shed 1 base, J shed 3 bases, and the junction held 3 bases outside the gene matches. Germline V gene sequence: CDR1 SGHAT, CDR2 FQNNGV. CDR3 length: 14 amino acids. The CDR3 bases are TGTGCCAGCAGCTTAGCTAGCGGACACTACGAGCAGTACTTC. Translating it yields CASSLASGHYEQYF.

CDR3 DNA: TGTGCCAGCAGCTTAGATTCTTTTTTTGGCTACACCTTC. It codes for CASSLDSFFGYTF. This chain connects TRBV7-2 to TRBJ1-2, with D hard to call. V was shortened by 1 base and J by 7 bases, with 10 bases between the two germline ends. This CDR3 is built from 13 residues. The germline gives CDR1 SGHTA, CDR2 FQGNSA.

The V call is TRBV6-1, the J call TRBJ1-4, with 10 bases matching TRBD1. The CDR3 has 14 amino acids. The ends lost 6 bases at V and 6 bases at J; junction bases unmatched: 4. Germline V CDR1 and CDR2: MNHNS, SASEGT. The CDR3 region has the DNA TGTGCCAGCAGAGGGACAGGGGATCATGAAAAACTGTTTTTT. Amino acid sequence: CASRGTGDHEKLFF.

Notes on this clone: Compared with germline, one end of the junction differs, possibly owing to a read error. This rearrangement joins TRBV7-7 to TRBJ2-7, with TRBD1 identical over 9 bases. Germline V gives CDR1 SSHAT, CDR2 FNYEAQ (reference sequence). The CDR3 is made up of 13 amino acids. The chain's CDR3 is CASSIGTGYEQYF. The CDR3 DNA follows: TGTGCTAGCAGCATCGGGACAGGGTACGAGCAGTACTTC.

This clone was detected once. The chain couples TRBV7-8 to TRBJ2-5, with 8 bases matching TRBD2. The length of the CDR3 is 14 residues. Germline trimming cut 1 base from V and 5 bases from J; bases unmatched to any gene: 3. Germline values: CDR1 SGHVS, CDR2 FQNEAQ. In DNA, the CDR3 is TGTGCCAGCAGCTTAGGGACTAGCTGGGAGACCCAGTACTTC. Translating gives CASSLGTSWETQYF.

This clone appeared once. V gene TRBV7-2 combines with J gene TRBJ2-3, with D possibly TRBD1 on 5 matching bases. The CDR3 contains 14 residues. The V and J ends lost 6 bases and 5 bases respectively, with 15 bases between them. CDR1 and CDR2 from the germline V gene are SGHTA and FQGNSA. For the CDR3, the DNA is TGTGCCAGCAGGAGAAGACAGCCCCAAGATACGCAGTATTTT. Translating it yields CASRRRQPQDTQYF.

The V gene is TRBV4-2, the J gene TRBJ2-5, with 7 bases that match TRBD1. With V trimmed by 4 bases and J by 7 bases, 12 bases remained unmatched. CDR1 is LGHNA and CDR2 is YNFKEQ in the germline V gene. This CDR3 is built from 15 residues. The CDR3 DNA is TGTGCCAGCAGCCGCACATCAGGGGGTTTGGGGACCCAGTACTTC. Translating gives CASSRTSGGLGTQYF.

The chain carries TRBV6-5 and TRBJ2-7; the D call may be TRBD1 or TRBD2 (5 bases each). The CDR3 contains 13 residues. Germline CDR1 is MNHEY and CDR2 is SVGAGI. Trimming took off 5 bases at V and 13 bases at J, with 21 bases between the two ends. CDR3 amino acids: CASSTPSGSEFYF. The CDR3 nucleotides read TGTGCCAGCAGTACGCCTTCAGGGAGTGAGTTTTACTTC.

The rearrangement links TRBV28 to TRBJ1-5, with 7 positions matching TRBD1. Looked up from germline, CDR1 is MDHEN and CDR2 is SYDVKM. This CDR3 comprises 15 residues. The ends lost 5 bases at V and 2 bases at J; junction bases unmatched: 6. Here the CDR3 DNA reads TGTGCCAGCAGTACCCTAGACAGGGGCAATCAGCCCCAGCATTTT. Translation gives CASSTLDRGNQPQHF.

The J gene is TRBJ2-2, the V gene TRBV4-2; 8 bases agree with TRBD1. The CDR3 sequence is 15 residues long. Germline V lookup: CDR1 LGHNA, CDR2 YNFKEQ. With 1 base clipped from V and 7 bases from J, the junction kept 5 bases outside the gene matches. CDR3 residues: CASSQGQGAGGELFF. The DNA for the CDR3 is TGTGCCAGCAGCCAAGGGCAGGGGGCAGGCGGGGAGCTGTTTTTT.

The gene calls are TRBV5-1 and TRBJ2-7; the D is unclear. Germline lookup yields CDR1 SGHRS and CDR2 YFSETQ. Trimming removed 3 bases at V and 2 bases at J, with 6 bases between. The CDR3 contains 12 residues. CDR3 sequence: CASSSETYEQYF. The DNA of the CDR3 is TGCGCCAGCAGCTCGGAAACCTACGAGCAGTACTTC.

Of note for this clone: The sample holds other DNA sequences that translate to the same CDR3. V gene TRBV5-1 combines with J gene TRBJ2-3; D ambiguous. V was pared by 0 bases and J by 0 bases, with 5 bases between. Per the germline V gene, CDR1 is SGHRS and CDR2 is YFSETQ. This CDR3 contains 14 residues. The CDR3 loop reads CASSLARSTDTQYF. The CDR3 bases are TGCGCCAGCAGCTTGGCCAGAAGCACAGATACGCAGTATTTT.

The chain has TRBV15 and TRBJ2-7; D call uncertain. CDR3 length equals 15 residues. V was pared by 0 bases and J by 2 bases, with 11 bases between. From germline, CDR1 is LNHNV and CDR2 YYDKDF (reference sequence). The DNA of the CDR3 is TGTGCCACCAGCAGAGATGGTCTATACACCTACGAGCAGTACTTC. As protein: CATSRDGLYTYEQYF.

This clone was counted between two and nine times. The chain uses TRBV11-3 and TRBJ2-6, with D perhaps being TRBD1 or TRBD2 (5 bases each). CDR1 is SGHNT and CDR2 is YENEEA in the germline V gene. The CDR3 totals 16 residues. V dropped 2 bases and J dropped 0 bases, with 8 bases sitting between them. As DNA, the CDR3 is TGTGCCAGCAGCTTACGGGGCAGCTCTGGGGCCAACGTCCTGACTTTC. Translating it yields CASSLRGSSGANVLTF.